This paragraph reports one T cell receptor beta chain. This sample was included in a study of blood T cell repertoires in COVID-19. At the level of the study: Acute-phase and convalescent COVID-19 samples originated in the United States, Italy and Spain. From T cells, B-cell-depleted T cells, or PBMCs came the material, which was cDNA or gDNA.

Germline CDR1 is SGHRS and CDR2 is YFSETQ. V was cut by 0 bases and J by 8 bases, with 9 bases left in between. The CDR3 is 14 residues long. Authors' processing steps: Amplifying reference gene primers gave estimates of nucleated cell counts. Sequencing used immunoSEQ multiplex PCR; TCRdb keeps in-frame clones, though not all of them. For V, J and clone size, that table is used; D and trimming come from the DNA. The sample records about 130,000 clones, about 88% being singletons. This sequence joins TRBV5-1 and TRBJ1-6, with D perhaps matching TRBD1 (6 bases). Sequences were obtained from peripheral blood. The receptor was isolated from a woman over 75 with acute or convalescent COVID-19. The CDR3 spells CASSLGDTHSPLHF. The CDR3 bases are TGCGCCAGCAGCTTGGGGGACACCCATTCACCCCTCCACTTT.